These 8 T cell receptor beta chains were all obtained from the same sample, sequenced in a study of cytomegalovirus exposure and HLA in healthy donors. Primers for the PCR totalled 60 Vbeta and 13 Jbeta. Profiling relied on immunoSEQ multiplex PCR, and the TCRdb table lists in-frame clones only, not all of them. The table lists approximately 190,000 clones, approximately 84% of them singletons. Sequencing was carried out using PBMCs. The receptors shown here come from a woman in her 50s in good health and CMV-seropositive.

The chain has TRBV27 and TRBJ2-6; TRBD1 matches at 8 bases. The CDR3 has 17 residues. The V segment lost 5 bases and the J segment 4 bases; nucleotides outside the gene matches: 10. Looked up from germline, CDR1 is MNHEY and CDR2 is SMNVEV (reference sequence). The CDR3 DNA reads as TGTGCCAGCAGTCCCGGGACAGGACTTGGGGGGGCCAACGTCCTGACTTTC. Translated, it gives CASSPGTGLGGANVLTF.

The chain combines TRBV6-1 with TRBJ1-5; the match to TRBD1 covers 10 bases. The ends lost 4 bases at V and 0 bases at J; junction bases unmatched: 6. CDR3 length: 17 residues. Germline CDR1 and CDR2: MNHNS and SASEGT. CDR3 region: CASSVGGQGLSNQPQHF. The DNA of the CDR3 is TGTGCCAGCAGTGTAGGGGGACAGGGGCTTAGCAATCAGCCCCAGCATTTT.

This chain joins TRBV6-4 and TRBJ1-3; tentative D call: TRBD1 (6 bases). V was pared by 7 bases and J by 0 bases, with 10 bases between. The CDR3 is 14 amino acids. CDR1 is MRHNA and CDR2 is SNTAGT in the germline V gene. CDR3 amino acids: CASTDRYSGNTIYF. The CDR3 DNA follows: TGTGCCAGCACGGACAGATACTCTGGAAACACCATATATTTT.

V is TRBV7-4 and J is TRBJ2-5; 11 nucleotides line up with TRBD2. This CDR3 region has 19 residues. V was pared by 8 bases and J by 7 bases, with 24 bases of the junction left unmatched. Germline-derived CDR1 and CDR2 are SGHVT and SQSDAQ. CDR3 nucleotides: TGTGCCAGCGGCCCAGATCTAGCGGGGGGCAGGATTGATGTTTGGACCCAGTACTTC. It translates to CASGPDLAGGRIDVWTQYF.

As DNA, the CDR3 is TGTGCCAGCTCACCTGTGACTAGTCCGACAGATACGCAGTATTTT. Translation gives CASSPVTSPTDTQYF. This chain joins TRBV18 and TRBJ2-3, with D perhaps matching TRBD2 (6 bases). V dropped 3 bases and J dropped 3 bases, with 13 bases sitting between them. CDR3 length: 15 residues. Germline V lookup: CDR1 KGHSH, CDR2 LQKENI.

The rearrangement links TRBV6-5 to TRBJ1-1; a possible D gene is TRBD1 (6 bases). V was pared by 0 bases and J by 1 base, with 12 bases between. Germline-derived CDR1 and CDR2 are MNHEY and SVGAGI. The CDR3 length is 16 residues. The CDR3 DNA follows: TGTGCCAGCAGTTACTCTACGGTGACAGGGAACACTGAAGCTTTCTTT. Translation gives CASSYSTVTGNTEAFF.

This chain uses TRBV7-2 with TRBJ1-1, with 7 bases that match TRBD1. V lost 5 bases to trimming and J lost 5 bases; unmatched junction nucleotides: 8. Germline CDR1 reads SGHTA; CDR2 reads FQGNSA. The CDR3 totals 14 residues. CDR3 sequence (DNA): TGTGCCAGCAGCCTAATAGGGGGCCGGACTGAAGCTTTCTTT. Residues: CASSLIGGRTEAFF.

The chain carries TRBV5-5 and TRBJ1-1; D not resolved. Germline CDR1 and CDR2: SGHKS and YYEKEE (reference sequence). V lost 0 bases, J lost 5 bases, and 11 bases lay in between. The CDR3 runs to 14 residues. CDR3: CASSLEWVGTEAFF. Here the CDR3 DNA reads TGTGCCAGCAGCTTGGAGTGGGTCGGGACTGAAGCTTTCTTT. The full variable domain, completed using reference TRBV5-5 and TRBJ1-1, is DAGVTQSPTHLIKTRGQQVTLRCSPISGHKSVSWYQQVLGQGPQFIFQYYEKEERGRGNFPDRFSARQFPNYSSELNVNALLLGDSALYLCASSLEWVGTEAFFGQGTRLTVV.